The present T cell receptor beta chain was sequenced within a study of spatial heterogeneity in lung cancer. The germline V gene has CDR1 ENHRY and CDR2 SYGVKD. Trimming took off 2 bases at V and 5 bases at J, with 9 bases between the two ends. The CDR3 is 13 residues long. This clonotype was counted ten times or more. Noted time point: sample taken at primary tumor resection. From tumor, nontumor lung or frozen PBMC, whole RNA was taken unsorted for sequencing. One entry per CDR3 protein, called by TCRdb with MiXCR from the 5' RACE reads. The data show 4,700 or so distinct CDR3 sequences, 20% to 25% seen once.

This TCR was sampled from a female donor with early-stage non-small cell lung cancer. The input for sequencing was normal lung tissue next to the tumor, taken at surgery. The rearrangement uses TRBV10-3 and TRBJ2-5; the D gene is possibly TRBD2 (6 bases). Here the CDR3 reads CAISETGVETQYF. The CDR3 DNA follows: TGTGCCATCAGTGAGACGGGAGTGGAGACCCAGTACTTC.